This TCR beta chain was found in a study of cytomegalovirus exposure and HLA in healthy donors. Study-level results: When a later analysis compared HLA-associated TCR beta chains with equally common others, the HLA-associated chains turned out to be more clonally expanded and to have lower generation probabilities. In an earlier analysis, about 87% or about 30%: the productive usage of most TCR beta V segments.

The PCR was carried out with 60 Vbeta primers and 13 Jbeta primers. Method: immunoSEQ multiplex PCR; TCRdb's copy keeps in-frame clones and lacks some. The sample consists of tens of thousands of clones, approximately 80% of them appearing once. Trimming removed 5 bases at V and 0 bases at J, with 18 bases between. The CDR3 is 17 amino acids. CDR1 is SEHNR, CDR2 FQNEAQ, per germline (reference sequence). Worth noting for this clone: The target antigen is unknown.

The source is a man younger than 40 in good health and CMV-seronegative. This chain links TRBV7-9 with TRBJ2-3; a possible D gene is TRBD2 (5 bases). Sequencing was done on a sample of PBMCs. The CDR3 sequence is CASSRPGWFPSTDTQYF. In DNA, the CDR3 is TGTGCCAGCAGCCGCCCGGGGTGGTTCCCTAGCACAGATACGCAGTATTTT.